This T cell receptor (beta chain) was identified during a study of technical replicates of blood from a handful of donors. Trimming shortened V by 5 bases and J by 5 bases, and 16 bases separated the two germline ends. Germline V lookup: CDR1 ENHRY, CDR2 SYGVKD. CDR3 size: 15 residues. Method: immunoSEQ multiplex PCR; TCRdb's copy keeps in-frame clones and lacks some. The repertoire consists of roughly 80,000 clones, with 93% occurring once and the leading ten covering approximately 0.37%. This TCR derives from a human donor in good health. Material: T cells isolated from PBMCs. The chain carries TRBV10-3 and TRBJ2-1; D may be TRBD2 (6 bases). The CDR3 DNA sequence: TGTGCCATCAGTTTAACGACCGGGGGACACAATGAGCAGTTCTTC. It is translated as CAISLTTGGHNEQFF.